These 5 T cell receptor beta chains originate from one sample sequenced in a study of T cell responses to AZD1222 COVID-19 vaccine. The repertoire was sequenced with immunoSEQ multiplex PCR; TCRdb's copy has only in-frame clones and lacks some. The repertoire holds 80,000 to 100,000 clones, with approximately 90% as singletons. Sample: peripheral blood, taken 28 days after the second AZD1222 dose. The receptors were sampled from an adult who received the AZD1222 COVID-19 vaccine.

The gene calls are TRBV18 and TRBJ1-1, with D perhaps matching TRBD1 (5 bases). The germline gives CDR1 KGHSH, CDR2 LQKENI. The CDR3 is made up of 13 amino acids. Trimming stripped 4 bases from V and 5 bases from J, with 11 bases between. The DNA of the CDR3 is TGTGCCAGCTCACATCCGGGGGGGACTGAAGCTTTCTTT. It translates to CASSHPGGTEAFF.

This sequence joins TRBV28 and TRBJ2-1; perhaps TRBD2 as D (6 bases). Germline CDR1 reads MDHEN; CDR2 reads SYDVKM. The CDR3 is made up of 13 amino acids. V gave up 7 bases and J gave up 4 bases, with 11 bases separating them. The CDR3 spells CASTSGLYNEQFF. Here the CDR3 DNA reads TGTGCCAGCACCTCGGGACTTTACAATGAGCAGTTCTTC.

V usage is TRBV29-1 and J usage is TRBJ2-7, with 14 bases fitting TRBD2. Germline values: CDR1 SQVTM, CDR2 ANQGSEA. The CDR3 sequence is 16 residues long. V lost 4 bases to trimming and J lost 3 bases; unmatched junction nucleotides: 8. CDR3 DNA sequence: TGCAGCGTTGGGGGACTAGCGGGAGTAGTTCGCTACGAGCAGTACTTC. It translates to CSVGGLAGVVRYEQYF.

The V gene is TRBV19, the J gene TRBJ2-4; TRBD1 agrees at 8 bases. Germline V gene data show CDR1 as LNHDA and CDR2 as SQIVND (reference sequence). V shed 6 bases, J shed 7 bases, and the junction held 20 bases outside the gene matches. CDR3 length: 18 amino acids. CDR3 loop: CASRTPDLGQGGGNIQYF. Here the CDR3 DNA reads TGTGCCAGTAGGACTCCAGATCTCGGACAGGGTGGAGGGAACATTCAGTACTTC.

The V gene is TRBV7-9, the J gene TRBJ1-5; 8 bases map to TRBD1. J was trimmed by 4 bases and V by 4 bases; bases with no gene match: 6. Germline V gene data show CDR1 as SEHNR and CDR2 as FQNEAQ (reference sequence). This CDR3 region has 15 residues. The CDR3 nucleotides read TGTGCCAGCAGCTCCACCGGGACAGGTAATCAGCCCCAGCATTTT. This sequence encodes CASSSTGTGNQPQHF. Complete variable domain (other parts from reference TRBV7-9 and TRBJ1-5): DTGVSQNPRHKITKRGQNVTFRCDPISEHNRLYWYRQTLGQGPEFLTYFQNEAQLEKSRLLSDRFSAERPKGSFSTLEIQRTEQGDSAMYLCASSSTGTGNQPQHFGDGTRLSIL.